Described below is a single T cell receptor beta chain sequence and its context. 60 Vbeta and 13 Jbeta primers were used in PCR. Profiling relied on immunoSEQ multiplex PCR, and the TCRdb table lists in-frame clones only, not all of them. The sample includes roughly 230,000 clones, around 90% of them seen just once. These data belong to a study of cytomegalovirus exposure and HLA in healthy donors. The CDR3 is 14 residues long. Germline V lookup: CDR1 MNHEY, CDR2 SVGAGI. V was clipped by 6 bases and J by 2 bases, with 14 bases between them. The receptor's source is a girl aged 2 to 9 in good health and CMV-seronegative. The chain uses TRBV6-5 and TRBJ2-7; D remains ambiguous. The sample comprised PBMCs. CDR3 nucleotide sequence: TGTGCCAGCAGCCTCAGGTTCCCCACCTACGAGCAGTACTTC. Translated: CASSLRFPTYEQYF.